The entry below describes one TCR beta chain. It lacks a known antigen. No base-level quality is on record; no much larger clone is a single base apart. This sample is drawn from a study of T-cell memory formation after mild COVID-19 (dated by TCRdb to about 2021). Study-wide context: Most TCR sequence clusters were specific to one of the two donors. T-cell clones expanding and contracting after mild COVID-19 in two donors were tracked by longitudinal TCRalpha and TCRbeta repertoire sequencing. The cohort was made up of two young adult volunteers, one female and one male, who were previously healthy.

Relative to germline, V is 2 bases shorter and J is 2 bases shorter, with 14 bases between their ends. From the germline V gene, CDR1 is SGHDT and CDR2 is YYEEEE. The CDR3 runs 15 amino acids, cysteine and phenylalanine included. Only the CDR3 portion is preserved as DNA: 45 bases, with reading frame beginning at the first base. What the study reported, not specific to this receptor: Contracting CD4+ clones appeared mostly in the CM and EM memory subsets, whereas CD8+ clones were enriched in EMRA. Clones that contracted from day 15 to 85 showed balanced CD4/CD8 phenotypes, whereas a second wave of clones that expanded from day 15 to 37 leaned towards CD4+. Some responding clones were detected in pre-infection memory, which suggested that pre-existing cross-reactive memory T cells had joined the SARS-CoV-2 response. SARS-CoV-2 specificity of the second-wave clones peaking on day 37 was not confirmed. Only a couple of mild cases were covered in the study, and larger cohorts including severe cases with pre-infection samples were considered necessary.

For sequencing, an Illumina NovaSeq 6000 was employed. Using 5'RACE with constant-segment primers, TCRalpha and TCRbeta cDNA libraries were constructed, with sample barcodes and unique molecular identifiers added in the process. Trizol reagent was used to extract RNA from every sample. The libraries were amplified in two PCR steps, and the second step added a second sample barcode and Illumina TruSeq adapters. The libraries were sequenced on an Illumina NovaSeq using 2 x 150 bp paired-end reads. Concerning the study's data processing: With migec v1.2.7, reads were demultiplexed and then collapsed into UMI-guided consensus sequences. Using mixcr v2.1.11, UMI consensuses were aligned to TRA and TRB V and J templates and then assembled into clonotypes. A clonotype was counted as expanded or contracted only if both edgeR and NoisET called the change significant, with noise models trained on biological replicates. For edgeR calls, the cutoffs were a false discovery rate-adjusted p below 0.01 and a log2 fold-change threshold of 1. As an exploratory analysis of dynamics, max-normalized trajectories of the 1000 most abundant clonotypes were examined by PCA with hierarchical clustering. The CD4 or CD8 phenotype of responding clones was assigned using the separately sequenced CD4+ and CD8+ repertoires. TCRdb trimmed the raw reads at Q25, called clones with MiXCR and kept productive beta chains. Rows matching on CDR3 protein sequence are summarized as one entry with the most common DNA and genes. These V and J calls originate from TCRdb's pipeline instead of the authors' own analysis. This sample holds roughly 580,000 distinct CDR3 sequences; roughly 17% were observed only once. The top ten hold about 11% of the sample.

PBMCs were isolated by Ficoll-Paque density gradient centrifugation. The chain uses TRBV5-6 and TRBJ2-7, with TRBD2 tentatively as D gene (5 bases match). The specimen sequenced was PBMCs or a T cell subset sorted from them (not recorded which). The clonotype originates from an adult woman who had mild COVID-19 (a few samples of this study predate the infection). The sample titles of this study are shuffled in the database, so cell type and time point are left out; the donor was told from shared clones. The CDR3 is CASSLFVGATYEQYF. The DNA sequence reads TGTGCCAGCAGCTTATTTGTGGGAGCTACCTACGAGCAGTACTTC.